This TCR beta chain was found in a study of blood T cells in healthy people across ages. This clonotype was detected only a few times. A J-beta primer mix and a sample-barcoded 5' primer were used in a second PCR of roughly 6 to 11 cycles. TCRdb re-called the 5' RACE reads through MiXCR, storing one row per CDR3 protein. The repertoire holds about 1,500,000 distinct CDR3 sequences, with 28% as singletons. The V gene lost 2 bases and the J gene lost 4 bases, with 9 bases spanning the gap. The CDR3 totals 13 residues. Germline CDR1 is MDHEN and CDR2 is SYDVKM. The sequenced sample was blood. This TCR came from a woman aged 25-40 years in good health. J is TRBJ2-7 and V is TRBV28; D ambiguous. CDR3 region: CASSLTLRYEQYF. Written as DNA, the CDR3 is TGTGCCAGCAGTTTAACCCTGAGGTACGAGCAGTACTTC.